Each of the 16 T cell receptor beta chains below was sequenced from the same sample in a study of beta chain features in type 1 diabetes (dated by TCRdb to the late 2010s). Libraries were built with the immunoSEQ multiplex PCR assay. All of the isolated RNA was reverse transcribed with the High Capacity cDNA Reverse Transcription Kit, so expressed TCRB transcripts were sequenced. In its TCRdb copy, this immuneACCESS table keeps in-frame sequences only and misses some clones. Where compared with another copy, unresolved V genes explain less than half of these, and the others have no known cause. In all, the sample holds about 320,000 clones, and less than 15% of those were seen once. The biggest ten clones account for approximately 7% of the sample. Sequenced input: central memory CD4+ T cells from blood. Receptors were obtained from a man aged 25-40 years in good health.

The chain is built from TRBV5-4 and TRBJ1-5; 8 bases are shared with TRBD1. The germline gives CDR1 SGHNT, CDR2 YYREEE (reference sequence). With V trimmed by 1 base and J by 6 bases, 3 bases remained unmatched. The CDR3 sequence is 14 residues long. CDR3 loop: CASSLQGAGQPQHF. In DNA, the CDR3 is TGTGCCAGCAGCTTGCAGGGGGCGGGTCAGCCCCAGCATTTT.

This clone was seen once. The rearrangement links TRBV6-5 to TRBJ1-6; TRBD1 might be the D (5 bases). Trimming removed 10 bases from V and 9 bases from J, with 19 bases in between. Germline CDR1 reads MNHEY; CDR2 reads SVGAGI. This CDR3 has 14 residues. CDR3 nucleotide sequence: TGTGCCAACAGCCAAGGGAGGGGAAGTTCACCCCTCCACTTT. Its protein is CANSQGRGSSPLHF.

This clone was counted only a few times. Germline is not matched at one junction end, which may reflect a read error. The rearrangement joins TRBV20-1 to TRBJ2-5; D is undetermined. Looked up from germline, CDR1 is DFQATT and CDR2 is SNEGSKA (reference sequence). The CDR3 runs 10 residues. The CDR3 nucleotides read TGCAGTGCTAGAAAAGAGAGCCAGTACTTC. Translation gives CSARKESQYF.

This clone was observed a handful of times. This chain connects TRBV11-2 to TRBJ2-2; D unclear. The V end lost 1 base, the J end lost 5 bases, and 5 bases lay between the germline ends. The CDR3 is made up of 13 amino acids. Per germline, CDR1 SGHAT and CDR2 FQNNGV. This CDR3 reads CASSLVETGELFF. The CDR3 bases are TGTGCCAGCAGCTTAGTCGAGACCGGGGAGCTGTTTTTT.

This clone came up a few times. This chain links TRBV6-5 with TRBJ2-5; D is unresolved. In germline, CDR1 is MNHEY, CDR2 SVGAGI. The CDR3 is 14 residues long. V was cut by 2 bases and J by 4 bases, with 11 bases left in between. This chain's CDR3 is CASSYPSGRETQYF. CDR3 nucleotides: TGTGCCAGCAGTTACCCCTCGGGTAGAGAGACCCAGTACTTC.

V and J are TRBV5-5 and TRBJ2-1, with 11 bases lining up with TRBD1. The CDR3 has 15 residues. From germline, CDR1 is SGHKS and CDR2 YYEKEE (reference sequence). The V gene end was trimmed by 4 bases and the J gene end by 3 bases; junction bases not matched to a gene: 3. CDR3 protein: CASSPGTGGYNEQFF. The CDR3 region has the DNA TGTGCCAGCAGCCCGGGGACAGGGGGCTACAATGAGCAGTTCTTC.

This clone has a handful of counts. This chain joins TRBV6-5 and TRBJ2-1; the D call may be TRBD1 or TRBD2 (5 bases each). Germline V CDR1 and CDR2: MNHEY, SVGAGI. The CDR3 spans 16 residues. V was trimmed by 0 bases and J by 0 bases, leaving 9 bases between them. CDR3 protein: CASSYSSGGSYNEQFF. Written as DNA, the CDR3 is TGTGCCAGCAGTTACTCGTCTGGGGGCTCCTACAATGAGCAGTTCTTC.

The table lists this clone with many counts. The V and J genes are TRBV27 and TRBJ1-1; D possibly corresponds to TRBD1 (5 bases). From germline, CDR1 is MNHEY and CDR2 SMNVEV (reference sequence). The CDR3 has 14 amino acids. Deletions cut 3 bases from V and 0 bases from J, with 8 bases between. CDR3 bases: TGTGCCAGCAGTTTTGACAGAGTGAACACTGAAGCTTTCTTT. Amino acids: CASSFDRVNTEAFF.

CDR3 residues: CASSVYPGPETQYF. The CDR3 region has the DNA TGTGCCAGCAGCGTATACCCTGGGCCAGAGACCCAGTACTTC. V is TRBV9 and J is TRBJ2-5; D not certain. This CDR3 region has 14 residues. Germline V gives CDR1 SGDLS, CDR2 YYNGEE. The V end lost 1 base, the J end lost 4 bases, and 11 bases lay between the germline ends.

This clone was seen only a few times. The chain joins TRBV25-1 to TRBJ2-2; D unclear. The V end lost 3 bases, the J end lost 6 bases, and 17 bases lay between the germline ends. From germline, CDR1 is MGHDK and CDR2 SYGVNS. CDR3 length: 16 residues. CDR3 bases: TGTGCCAGCAGTGATCCCGGGTCCCAGGTCCCCGGGGAGCTGTTTTTT. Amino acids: CASSDPGSQVPGELFF.

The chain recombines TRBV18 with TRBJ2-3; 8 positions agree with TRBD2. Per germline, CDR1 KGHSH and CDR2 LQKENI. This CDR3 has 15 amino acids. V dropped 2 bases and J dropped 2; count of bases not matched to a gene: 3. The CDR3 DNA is TGTGCCAGCTCACCAAGTAGCGGGGCCACAGATACGCAGTATTTT. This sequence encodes CASSPSSGATDTQYF.

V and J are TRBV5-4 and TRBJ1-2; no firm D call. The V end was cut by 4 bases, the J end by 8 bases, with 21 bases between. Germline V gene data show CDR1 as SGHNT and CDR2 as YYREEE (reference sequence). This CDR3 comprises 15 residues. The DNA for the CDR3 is TGTGCCAGCAGCCAAGAGAGCCAGGCATTTCCCGGCTACACCTTC. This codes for CASSQESQAFPGYTF.

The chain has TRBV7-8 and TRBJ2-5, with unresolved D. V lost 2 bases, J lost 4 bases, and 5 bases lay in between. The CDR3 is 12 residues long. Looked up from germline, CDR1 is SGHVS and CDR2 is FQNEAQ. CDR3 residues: CASSLRLETQYF. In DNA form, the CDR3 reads TGTGCCAGCAGCTTAAGGCTAGAGACCCAGTACTTC.

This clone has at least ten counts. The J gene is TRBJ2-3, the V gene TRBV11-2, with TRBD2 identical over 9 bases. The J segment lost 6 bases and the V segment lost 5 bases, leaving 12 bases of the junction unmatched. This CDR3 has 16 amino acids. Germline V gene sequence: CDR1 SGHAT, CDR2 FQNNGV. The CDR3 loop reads CASSPQGRGGSDTQYF. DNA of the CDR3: TGTGCCAGCAGCCCCCAAGGGCGGGGGGGCTCTGATACGCAGTATTTT.

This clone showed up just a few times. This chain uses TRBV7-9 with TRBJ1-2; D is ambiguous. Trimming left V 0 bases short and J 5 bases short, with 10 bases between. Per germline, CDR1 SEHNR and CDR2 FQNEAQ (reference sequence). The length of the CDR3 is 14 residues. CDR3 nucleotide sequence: TGTGCCAGCAGCTTAGCGGACGGGAGATATGGCTACACCTTC. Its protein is CASSLADGRYGYTF.

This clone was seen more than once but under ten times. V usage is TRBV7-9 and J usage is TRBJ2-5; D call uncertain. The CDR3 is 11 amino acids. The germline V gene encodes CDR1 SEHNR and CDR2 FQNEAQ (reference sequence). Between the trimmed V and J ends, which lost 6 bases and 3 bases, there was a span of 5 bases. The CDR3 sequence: CASSPKETQYF. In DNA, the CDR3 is TGTGCCAGCAGTCCCAAAGAGACCCAGTACTTC.